A selection of T cell receptor beta chains follows, all from one sample in a study of regulatory T cells in long-lasting Graves disease. Via MiXCR, TCRdb re-called the multiplex PCR reads, giving one row per CDR3 protein. This sample has some 280,000 distinct CDR3 sequences, with 22% found just once. Material: peripheral blood mononuclear cells (PBMCs), obtained when the disease was refractory, from a patient treated with antithyroid drugs. The source of these receptors is a female donor with Graves disease. CDR3s include the opening cysteine and the closing phenylalanine or tryptophan. A D gene is named only where the DNA matches it firmly. Some rows have no size entry. The others give once, few or many, or a class for an expanded clone.

DNA,CDR3,D,size,J,V
TGTGCCAGCAGCCCCCAGACAGGGGGCGGCTATGGCTACACCTTC,CASSPQTGGGYGYTF,TRBD1,.,TRBJ1-2,TRBV7-2
TGTGCCAGCAGTTCGACCGGGACAGCCGGGGGAACCTACGAGCAGTACTTC,CASSSTGTAGGTYEQYF,.,many,TRBJ2-7,TRBV28
TGTGCCAGTAGTATAGAGGAGGGTACGATCTTCCCCACAACTGAAGCTTTCTTT,CASSIEEGTIFPTTEAFF,.,.,TRBJ1-1,TRBV19
TGTGCCAGCAGGAGCAGGGATGGCTACACCTTC,CASRSRDGYTF,.,many,TRBJ1-2,TRBV28
TGTGCCAGCAAGGGACAGGGGGCATTAGGTGGAAACACCATATATTTT,CASKGQGALGGNTIYF,TRBD1,.,TRBJ1-3,TRBV27
TGTGCCAGCAGTCCGGGACTAGCGGGACCACAAGAGACCCAGTACTTC,CASSPGLAGPQETQYF,TRBD2,many,TRBJ2-5,TRBV3-1
TGTGCCAGCAGTTTGCAGGGGCCAGGGCGCAATCAGCCCCAGCATTTT,CASSLQGPGRNQPQHF,.,many,TRBJ1-5,TRBV12-3/TRBV12-4
TGCAGCGCCGGACAGGGACACCGCCTGGACTATGGCTACACCTTC,CSAGQGHRLDYGYTF,TRBD1,few,TRBJ1-2,TRBV29-1
TGTGCCAGCTCACCACGAGGTTTAGCGGGAGGACTCCACCAAGAGACCCAGTACTTC,CASSPRGLAGGLHQETQYF,TRBD2,few,TRBJ2-5,TRBV18
TGTGCCAGCAGACCCCCCGGGACAGGGTACGAGCAGTACTTC,CASRPPGTGYEQYF,TRBD1,many,TRBJ2-7,TRBV28
TGCAGTGCCGCAACCGGGACTAGCGGGCCGGAAAGCTCCTACAATGAGCAGTTCTTC,CSAATGTSGPESSYNEQFF,TRBD2,few,TRBJ2-1,TRBV20-1
TGTGCCAGCAGCGTTTCTTCGAGCACAGATACGCAGTATTTT,CASSVSSSTDTQYF,.,.,TRBJ2-3,TRBV9
TGTGCCAGCAGGAGAGACCGCTCTGGGGCCAACGTCCTGACTTTC,CASRRDRSGANVLTF,.,.,TRBJ2-6,TRBV6-1
TGTGCCAGCAGCGGTGGGTGGGGACTAGCGGGAGAAGAGACCCAGTACTTC,CASSGGWGLAGEETQYF,TRBD2,many,TRBJ2-5,TRBV7-2
TGTGCCAGCTATGGGGGAGGGACCTACGAGCAGTACTTC,CASYGGGTYEQYF,TRBD2,many,TRBJ2-7,TRBV6-1